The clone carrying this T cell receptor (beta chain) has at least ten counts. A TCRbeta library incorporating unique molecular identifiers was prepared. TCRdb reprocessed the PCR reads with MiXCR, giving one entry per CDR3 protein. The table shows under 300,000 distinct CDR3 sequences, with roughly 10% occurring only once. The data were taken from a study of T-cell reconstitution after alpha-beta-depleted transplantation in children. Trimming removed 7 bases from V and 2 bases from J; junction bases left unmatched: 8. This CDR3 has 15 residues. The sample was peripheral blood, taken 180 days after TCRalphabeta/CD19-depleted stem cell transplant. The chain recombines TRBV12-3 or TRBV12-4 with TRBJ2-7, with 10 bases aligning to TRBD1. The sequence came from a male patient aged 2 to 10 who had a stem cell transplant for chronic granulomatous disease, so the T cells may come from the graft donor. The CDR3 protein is CASILTGTGAYEQYF. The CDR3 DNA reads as TGTGCCAGCATCTTAACCGGGACAGGGGCCTACGAGCAGTACTTC.